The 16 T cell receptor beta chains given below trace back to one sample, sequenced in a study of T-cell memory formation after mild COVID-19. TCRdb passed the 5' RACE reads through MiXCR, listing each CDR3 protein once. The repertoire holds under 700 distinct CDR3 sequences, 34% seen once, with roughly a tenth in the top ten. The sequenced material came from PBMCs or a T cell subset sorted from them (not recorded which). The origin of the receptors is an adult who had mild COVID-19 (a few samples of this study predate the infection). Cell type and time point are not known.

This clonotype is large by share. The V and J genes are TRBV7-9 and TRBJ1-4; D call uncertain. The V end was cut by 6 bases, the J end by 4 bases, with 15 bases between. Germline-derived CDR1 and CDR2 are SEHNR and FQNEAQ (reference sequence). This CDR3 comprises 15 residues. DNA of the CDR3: TGTGCCAGCAGTGTGGGAGGACCGAGTAATGAAAAACTGTTTTTT. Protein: CASSVGGPSNEKLFF. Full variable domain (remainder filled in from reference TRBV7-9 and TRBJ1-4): DTGVSQNPRHKITKRGQNVTFRCDPISEHNRLYWYRQTLGQGPEFLTYFQNEAQLEKSRLLSDRFSAERPKGSFSTLEIQRTEQGDSAMYLCASSVGGPSNEKLFFGSGTQLSVL.

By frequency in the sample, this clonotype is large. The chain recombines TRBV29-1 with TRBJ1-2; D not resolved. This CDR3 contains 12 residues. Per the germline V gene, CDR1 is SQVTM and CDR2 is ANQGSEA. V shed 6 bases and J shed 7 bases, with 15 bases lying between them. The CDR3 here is CSVEFQGGGYTF. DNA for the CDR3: TGCAGCGTCGAGTTTCAAGGCGGTGGCTACACCTTC.

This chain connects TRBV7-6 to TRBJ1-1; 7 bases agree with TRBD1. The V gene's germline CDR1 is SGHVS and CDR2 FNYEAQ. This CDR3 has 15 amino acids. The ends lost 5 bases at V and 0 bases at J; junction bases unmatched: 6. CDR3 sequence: CASSSGTDMNTEAFF. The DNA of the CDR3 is TGTGCCAGCAGCAGCGGGACAGACATGAACACTGAAGCTTTCTTT. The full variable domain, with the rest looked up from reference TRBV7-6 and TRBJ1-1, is GAGVSQSPRYKVTKRGQDVALRCDPISGHVSLYWYRQALGQGPEFLTYFNYEAQQDKSGLPNDRFSAERPEGSISTLTIQRTEQRDSAMYRCASSSGTDMNTEAFFGQGTRLTVV.

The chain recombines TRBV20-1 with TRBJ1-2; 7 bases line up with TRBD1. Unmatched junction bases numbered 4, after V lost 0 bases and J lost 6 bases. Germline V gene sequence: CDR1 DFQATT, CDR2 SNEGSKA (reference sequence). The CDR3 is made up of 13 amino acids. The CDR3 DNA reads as TGCAGTGCTAGAGACTACAGGGGACATGGCTACACCTTC. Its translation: CSARDYRGHGYTF.

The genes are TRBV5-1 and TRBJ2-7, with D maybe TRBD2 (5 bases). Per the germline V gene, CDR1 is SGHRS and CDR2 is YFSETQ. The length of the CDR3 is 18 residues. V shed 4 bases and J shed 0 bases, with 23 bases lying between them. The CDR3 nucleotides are TGCGCCAGCAGCCGCGCTGGAGGTGTCAGCAGGAGCTCCTACGAGCAGTACTTC. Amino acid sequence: CASSRAGGVSRSSYEQYF.

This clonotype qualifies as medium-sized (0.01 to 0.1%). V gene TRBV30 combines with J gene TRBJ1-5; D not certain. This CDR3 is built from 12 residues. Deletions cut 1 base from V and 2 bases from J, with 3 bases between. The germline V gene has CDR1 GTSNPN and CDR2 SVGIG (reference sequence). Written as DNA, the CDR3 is TGTGCCTGGAGTGGGGGCAATCAGCCCCAGCATTTT. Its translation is CAWSGGNQPQHF.

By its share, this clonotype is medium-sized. The DNA for the CDR3 is TGCAGTGCTAGAGATCTGGGACTAGCCTTCAATGAGCAGTTCTTC. Translated: CSARDLGLAFNEQFF. This chain connects TRBV20-1 to TRBJ2-1; TRBD2 agrees at 9 bases. The CDR3 spans 15 residues. CDR1 is DFQATT and CDR2 is SNEGSKA in the germline V gene (reference sequence). The J segment lost 6 bases and the V segment lost 0 bases, leaving 6 bases of the junction unmatched.

The CDR3 coding sequence is TGTGCCAGCAAGCGACTAGCAGATAACAATGAGCAGTTCTTC. Its protein product is CASKRLADNNEQFF. The chain employs TRBV6-2 or TRBV6-3 and TRBJ2-1; 7 bases align to TRBD2. The CDR3 is 14 residues long. Germline V gives CDR1 MNHEY, CDR2 SVGEGT. The V and J ends lost 7 bases and 5 bases, in that order; junction bases with no gene match: 8.

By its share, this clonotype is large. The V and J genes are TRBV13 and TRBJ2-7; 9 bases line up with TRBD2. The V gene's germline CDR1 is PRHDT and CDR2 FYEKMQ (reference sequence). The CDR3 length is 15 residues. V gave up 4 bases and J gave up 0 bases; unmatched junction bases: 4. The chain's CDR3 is CASSSASGTSYEQYF. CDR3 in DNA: TGTGCCAGCAGCTCAGCTAGCGGGACCTCCTACGAGCAGTACTTC. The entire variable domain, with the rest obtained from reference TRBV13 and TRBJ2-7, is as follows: AAGVIQSPRHLIKEKRETATLKCYPIPRHDTVYWYQQGPGQDPQFLISFYEKMQSDKGSIPDRFSAQQFSDYHSELNMSSLELGDSALYFCASSSASGTSYEQYFGPGTRLTVT.

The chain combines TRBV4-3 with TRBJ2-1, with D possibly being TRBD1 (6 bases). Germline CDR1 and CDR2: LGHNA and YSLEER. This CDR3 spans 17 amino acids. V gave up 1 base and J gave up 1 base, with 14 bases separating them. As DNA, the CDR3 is TGCGCCAGCAGCCAAGTTGGGTCCAGGGGATCCTACAATGAGCAGTTCTTC. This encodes CASSQVGSRGSYNEQFF.

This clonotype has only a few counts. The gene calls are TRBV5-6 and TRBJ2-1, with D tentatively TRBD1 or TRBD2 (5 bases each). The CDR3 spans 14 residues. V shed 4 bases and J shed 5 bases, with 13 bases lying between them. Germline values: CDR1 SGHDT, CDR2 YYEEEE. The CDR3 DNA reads TGTGCCAGCAGCCCCGAGGGACGGCACAATGAGCAGTTCTTC. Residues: CASSPEGRHNEQFF.

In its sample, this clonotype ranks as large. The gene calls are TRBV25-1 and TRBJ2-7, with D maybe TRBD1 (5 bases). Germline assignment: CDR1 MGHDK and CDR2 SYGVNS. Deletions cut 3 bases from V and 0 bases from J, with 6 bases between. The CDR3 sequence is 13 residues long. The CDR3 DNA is TGTGCCAGCAGTGACAGGGTCTCCTACGAGCAGTACTTC. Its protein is CASSDRVSYEQYF.

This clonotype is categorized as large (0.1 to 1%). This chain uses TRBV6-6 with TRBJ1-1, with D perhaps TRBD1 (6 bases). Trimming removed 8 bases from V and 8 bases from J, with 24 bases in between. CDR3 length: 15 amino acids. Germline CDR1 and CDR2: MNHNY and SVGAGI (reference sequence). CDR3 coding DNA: TGTGCCAGCGGGGACGGGGGGGGCGCTCGGAAAGAAGCTTTCTTT. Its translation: CASGDGGGARKEAFF.

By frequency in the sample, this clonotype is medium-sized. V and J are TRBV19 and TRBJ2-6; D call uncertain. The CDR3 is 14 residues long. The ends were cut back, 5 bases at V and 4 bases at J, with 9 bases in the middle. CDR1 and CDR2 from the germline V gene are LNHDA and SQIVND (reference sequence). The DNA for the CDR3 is TGTGCCAGTAGTTGGGTATCCGGGGCCAACGTCCTGACTTTC. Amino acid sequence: CASSWVSGANVLTF. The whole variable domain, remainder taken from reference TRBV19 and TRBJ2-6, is DGGITQSPKYLFRKEGQNVTLSCEQNLNHDAMYWYRQDPGQGLRLIYYSQIVNDFQKGDIAEGYSVSREKKESFPLTVTSAQKNPTAFYLCASSWVSGANVLTFGAGSRLTVL.

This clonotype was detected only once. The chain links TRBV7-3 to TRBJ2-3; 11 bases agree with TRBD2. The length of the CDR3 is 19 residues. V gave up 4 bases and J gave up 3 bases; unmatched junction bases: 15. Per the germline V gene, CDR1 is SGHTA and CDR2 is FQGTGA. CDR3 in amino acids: CASSSPRSGGVGRTDTQYF. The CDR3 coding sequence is TGTGCCAGCAGCTCCCCGCGTAGCGGGGGGGTGGGGCGTACAGATACGCAGTATTTT. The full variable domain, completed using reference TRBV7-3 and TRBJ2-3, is GAGVSQTPSNKVTEKGKYVELRCDPISGHTALYWYRQSLGQGPEFLIYFQGTGAADDSGLPNDRFFAVRPEGSVSTLKIQRTERGDSAVYLCASSSPRSGGVGRTDTQYFGPGTRLTVL.

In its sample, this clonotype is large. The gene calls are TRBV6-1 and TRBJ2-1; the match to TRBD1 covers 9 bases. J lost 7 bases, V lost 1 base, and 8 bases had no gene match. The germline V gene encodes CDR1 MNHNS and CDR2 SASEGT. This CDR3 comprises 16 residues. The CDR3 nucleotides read TGTGCCAGCAGTGAAGGCTGGGACAGGGCAGTAAATGAGCAGTTCTTC. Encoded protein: CASSEGWDRAVNEQFF.